A single sample is the source of the 32 T cell receptor beta chains below, sequenced in a study of long-term antiretroviral therapy in people with HIV. The libraries were made with immunoSEQ v3.0 at survey level. Libraries were prepared by immunoSEQ multiplex PCR; TCRdb keeps only in-frame clonotypes and omits some of them. The sample shows 14,000 or so clones, approximately 88% of them seen only once. This specimen consisted of unsorted PBMCs, obtained 6.2 years after starting antiretroviral therapy. Every receptor here comes from a man aged 35 to 55 with HIV.

This sequence joins TRBV20-1 and TRBJ2-3; the D is unclear. V was shortened by 2 bases and J by 5 bases, with 5 bases between the two germline ends. The CDR3 has 11 residues. The germline gives CDR1 DFQATT, CDR2 SNEGSKA (reference sequence). The CDR3 sequence is CSARLGDTQYF. The CDR3 DNA reads as TGCAGTGCTAGATTAGGAGATACGCAGTATTTT.

The rearrangement joins TRBV6-6 to TRBJ2-7, with TRBD2 matching 13 bases. J gave up 0 bases and V 5 bases, and 4 bases lay outside the gene matches. The CDR3 totals 16 residues. Germline V lookup: CDR1 MNHNY, CDR2 SVGAGI (reference sequence). CDR3 amino acids: CASSHGTSGTSYEQYF. CDR3 bases: TGTGCCAGCAGTCATGGGACTAGCGGGACCTCCTACGAGCAGTACTTC.

This chain uses TRBV29-1 with TRBJ2-5, with D tentatively TRBD2 (6 bases). The CDR3 length is 12 residues. Germline V gene sequence: CDR1 SQVTM, CDR2 ANQGSEA. Deletions cut 1 base from V and 5 bases from J, with 8 bases between. The CDR3 loop reads CSVEAGDETQYF. CDR3 DNA: TGCAGCGTTGAAGCGGGAGATGAGACCCAGTACTTC.

V and J are TRBV7-8 and TRBJ1-2; D might be TRBD1 (5 bases). The V end lost 1 base, the J end lost 0 bases, and 12 bases lay between the germline ends. This CDR3 is 16 amino acids long. Germline-derived CDR1 and CDR2 are SGHVS and FQNEAQ. CDR3 bases: TGTGCCAGCAGCTTAGACTGGACACCTCCTAACTATGGCTACACCTTC. This sequence encodes CASSLDWTPPNYGYTF. Full variable domain (rest looked up from reference TRBV7-8 and TRBJ1-2): GAGVSQSPRYKVAKRGQDVALRCDPISGHVSLFWYQQALGQGPEFLTYFQNEAQLDKSGLPSDRFFAERPEGSVSTLKIQRTQQEDSAVYLCASSLDWTPPNYGYTFGSGTRLTVV.

This chain joins TRBV25-1 and TRBJ2-1; no clear D. The V end lost 3 bases, the J end lost 6 bases, and 6 bases lay between the germline ends. The CDR3 consists of 12 residues. Germline CDR1 reads MGHDK; CDR2 reads SYGVNS. Here the CDR3 reads CASSDLLNEQFF. The DNA of the CDR3 is TGTGCCAGCAGTGACCTCCTCAATGAGCAGTTCTTC.

This clone appeared a few times. This chain joins TRBV7-2 and TRBJ2-7, with TRBD2 identical over 7 bases. The V and J ends lost 4 bases and 4 bases, in that order; junction bases with no gene match: 10. The germline gives CDR1 SGHTA, CDR2 FQGNSA. CDR3 length: 15 amino acids. CDR3 nucleotide sequence: TGTGCCAGCAGCTGGACTAGTAATGAGGCTTACGAGCAGTACTTC. This translates into CASSWTSNEAYEQYF.

This chain joins TRBV4-3 and TRBJ2-1; 11 nucleotides match TRBD2. This CDR3 is built from 14 residues. The germline CDR1 and CDR2 sequences are LGHNA and YSLEER. Trimming cost V 0 bases and J 15 bases; bases outside gene matches: 7. CDR3 protein: CASSQDNSGRALFF. In DNA, the CDR3 is TGCGCCAGCAGCCAAGATAATAGCGGGAGGGCCTTGTTCTTC.

V is TRBV28 and J is TRBJ1-2; 8 bases are a match to TRBD1. There are 16 residues in the CDR3. The germline V gene encodes CDR1 MDHEN and CDR2 SYDVKM. The junction had 9 bases not matched to a gene; V was cut back by 5 bases and J by 1 base. DNA for the CDR3: TGTGCCAGCAGTAGGATCGCAGGGGGCATTAACTATGGCTACACCTTC. It encodes CASSRIAGGINYGYTF.

V gene TRBV10-3 combines with J gene TRBJ1-5; D is unclear. V dropped 0 bases and J dropped 4 bases, with 10 bases sitting between them. This CDR3 has 15 amino acids. Germline V CDR1 and CDR2: ENHRY, SYGVKD. This chain's CDR3 is CAISESVTLNQPQHF. The CDR3 DNA follows: TGTGCCATCAGTGAGTCAGTAACTCTGAATCAGCCCCAGCATTTT.

V is TRBV11-2 and J is TRBJ2-7; TRBD1 is a possible D gene (6 bases). The CDR3 has 18 amino acids. Germline V CDR1 and CDR2: SGHAT, FQNNGV. Between the trimmed V and J ends, which lost 2 bases and 2 bases, there was a span of 22 bases. CDR3 loop: CASSLSSVLGHTPYEQYF. Written as DNA, the CDR3 is TGTGCCAGCAGCTTATCCTCGGTGTTGGGACACACACCCTACGAGCAGTACTTC. Full variable domain (remainder filled in from reference TRBV11-2 and TRBJ2-7): EAGVAQSPRYKIIEKRQSVAFWCNPISGHATLYWYQQILGQGPKLLIQFQNNGVVDDSQLPKDRFSAERLKGVDSTLKIQPAKLEDSAVYLCASSLSSVLGHTPYEQYFGPGTRLTVT.

This chain connects TRBV25-1 to TRBJ1-4; D ambiguous. Germline assignment: CDR1 MGHDK and CDR2 SYGVNS. This CDR3 is 14 amino acids long. V was cut by 3 bases and J by 7 bases, with 12 bases left in between. The chain's CDR3 is CASSDWEGFEKLFF. The CDR3 nucleotides read TGTGCCAGCAGTGATTGGGAGGGTTTTGAAAAACTGTTTTTT.

This clone was observed a single time. The V and J genes are TRBV6-5 and TRBJ1-2; 8 positions agree with TRBD1. The CDR3 covers 14 residues. Per germline, CDR1 MNHEY and CDR2 SVGAGI. V shed 5 bases and J 2 bases; nucleotides not matched to a gene: 4. The CDR3 nucleotides are TGTGCCAGCAGTCTGCCAGGGGGCAACTATGGCTACACCTTC. Its translation: CASSLPGGNYGYTF.

The rearrangement joins TRBV7-8 to TRBJ2-6; D unclear. With 6 bases removed from V and 0 bases from J, the gap between germline ends came to 15 bases. Germline V lookup: CDR1 SGHVS, CDR2 FQNEAQ. CDR3 length equals 17 residues. CDR3: CASSLRKPGSGANVLTF. The CDR3 DNA reads TGTGCCAGCAGTCTCAGGAAGCCAGGCTCTGGGGCCAACGTCCTGACTTTC. Using reference TRBV7-8 and TRBJ2-6 for the parts outside the CDR3, the full variable domain is GAGVSQSPRYKVAKRGQDVALRCDPISGHVSLFWYQQALGQGPEFLTYFQNEAQLDKSGLPSDRFFAERPEGSVSTLKIQRTQQEDSAVYLCASSLRKPGSGANVLTFGAGSRLTVL.

CDR3 nucleotide sequence: TGTGCCAGCACCCGACTAGCGGGAGGAGTCAATGAGCAGTTCTTC. Residues: CASTRLAGGVNEQFF. The chain has TRBV28 and TRBJ2-1; 13 positions match TRBD2. Germline lookup yields CDR1 MDHEN and CDR2 SYDVKM. With V trimmed by 7 bases and J by 6 bases, 6 bases remained unmatched. The CDR3 consists of 15 residues.

The rearrangement joins TRBV5-5 to TRBJ1-4; TRBD1 is a possible D gene (6 bases). The CDR3 is made up of 13 amino acids. In germline, CDR1 is SGHKS, CDR2 YYEKEE (reference sequence). Trimming removed 4 bases at V and 7 bases at J, with 11 bases between. The CDR3 reads CASSQGFPEKLFF. As DNA, the CDR3 is TGTGCCAGCAGCCAGGGGTTCCCTGAAAAACTGTTTTTT. The full variable domain, with the rest looked up from reference TRBV5-5 and TRBJ1-4, is DAGVTQSPTHLIKTRGQQVTLRCSPISGHKSVSWYQQVLGQGPQFIFQYYEKEERGRGNFPDRFSARQFPNYSSELNVNALLLGDSALYLCASSQGFPEKLFFGSGTQLSVL.

The chain employs TRBV7-2 and TRBJ1-5; D unclear. In germline, CDR1 is SGHTA, CDR2 FQGNSA. The CDR3 runs to 15 residues. V lost 4 bases and J 5 bases, leaving 15 bases between the germline ends. CDR3 amino acids: CASSSARQGDQPQHF. The CDR3 nucleotides are TGTGCCAGCAGCTCCGCGCGACAAGGCGATCAGCCCCAGCATTTT.

CDR3 nucleotide sequence: TGCGCCAGCAGTGATGCAGGGAGGGAAAAACTGTTTTTT. Its translation: CASSDAGREKLFF. This chain uses TRBV10-1 with TRBJ1-4, with a possible D match to TRBD1 (5 bases). V lost 3 bases and J 8 bases, leaving 10 bases between the germline ends. The CDR3 sequence is 13 residues long. CDR1 and CDR2 from the germline V gene are WNHNN and SYGVQD (reference sequence).

The CDR3 sequence: CASSSWDAPGTEGANVLTF. The CDR3 region has the DNA TGTGCCAGTAGTTCCTGGGACGCCCCTGGAACCGAGGGGGCCAACGTCCTGACTTTC. This chain links TRBV19 with TRBJ2-6; D tentatively reads TRBD1 or TRBD2 (5 bases each). The germline V gene has CDR1 LNHDA and CDR2 SQIVND (reference sequence). This CDR3 spans 19 amino acids. V gave up 5 bases and J gave up 4 bases, with 24 bases separating them.

V and J are TRBV6-1 and TRBJ2-7; D is uncertain. Germline CDR1 MNHNS, CDR2 SASEGT. The CDR3 is 11 amino acids. V gave up 4 bases and J gave up 2 bases, with 3 bases separating them. CDR3 protein: CASSGTYEQYF. For the CDR3, the DNA is TGTGCCAGCAGTGGAACCTACGAGCAGTACTTC.

The CDR3 DNA reads as TGTGCCAGTAGGGACAGCCGGTACACCATATATTTT. Its protein is CASRDSRYTIYF. The chain recombines TRBV28 with TRBJ1-3; TRBD1 matches 7 bases. CDR1 is MDHEN, CDR2 SYDVKM, per germline. The CDR3 spans 12 residues. The junction had 7 bases not matched to a gene; V was cut back by 9 bases and J by 8 bases.

The rearrangement joins TRBV19 to TRBJ2-3; tentatively, D is TRBD1 or TRBD2 (6 bases each). The germline gives CDR1 LNHDA, CDR2 SQIVND (reference sequence). V was cut by 3 bases and J by 1 base, with 11 bases left in between. This CDR3 is 15 amino acids long. The CDR3 sequence is CASSMEGVGTDTQYF. For the CDR3, the DNA is TGTGCCAGTAGTATGGAGGGGGTTGGCACAGATACGCAGTATTTT.

V is TRBV30 and J is TRBJ2-7; no definite D call. The V end lost 0 bases, the J end lost 4 bases, and 25 bases lay between the germline ends. Germline lookup yields CDR1 GTSNPN and CDR2 SVGIG (reference sequence). This CDR3 is built from 18 residues. The CDR3 nucleotides read TGTGCCTGGAGTGTACTATATCGGCGTGGCTATGTGAGTTACGAGCAGTACTTC. Residues: CAWSVLYRRGYVSYEQYF.

V is TRBV9 and J is TRBJ2-1; 11 positions agree with TRBD1. CDR3 size: 17 residues. V lost 0 bases to trimming and J lost 5 bases; unmatched junction nucleotides: 7. The V gene's germline CDR1 is SGDLS and CDR2 YYNGEE. Here the CDR3 reads CASSVARTGGPNNEQFF. For the CDR3, the DNA is TGTGCCAGCAGCGTAGCCCGGACAGGGGGCCCGAACAATGAGCAGTTCTTC.

The rearrangement links TRBV7-6 to TRBJ2-7; 7 bases are shared with TRBD2. Unmatched junction bases numbered 13, after V lost 1 base and J lost 7 bases. Germline loops: CDR1 SGHVS, CDR2 FNYEAQ. This CDR3 is built from 16 residues. CDR3 amino acids: CASSLESGGGSKEQYF. CDR3 in DNA: TGTGCCAGCAGCTTAGAATCAGGTGGCGGGAGTAAGGAGCAGTACTTC.

V is TRBV11-2 and J is TRBJ2-5; no clear D. The CDR3 loop spans 14 amino acids. CDR1 and CDR2 from the germline V gene are SGHAT and FQNNGV. Between the trimmed V and J ends, which lost 1 base and 2 bases, there was a span of 8 bases. CDR3 coding DNA: TGTGCCAGCAGCTTAGCCCCACGACAAGAGACCCAGTACTTC. Encoded protein: CASSLAPRQETQYF.

The CDR3 loop reads CASSFSTLFRSAEAFF. As DNA, the CDR3 is TGTGCCAGCAGCTTCTCAACCCTGTTCAGGTCTGCTGAAGCTTTCTTT. The chain joins TRBV7-9 to TRBJ1-1; D uncertain. V was shortened by 3 bases and J by 6 bases, with 20 bases between the two germline ends. Germline CDR1 SEHNR, CDR2 FQNEAQ (reference sequence). CDR3 length: 16 amino acids. Looking up the rest from reference TRBV7-9 and TRBJ1-1 gives the full variable domain: DTGVSQNPRHKITKRGQNVTFRCDPISEHNRLYWYRQTLGQGPEFLTYFQNEAQLEKSRLLSDRFSAERPKGSFSTLEIQRTEQGDSAMYLCASSFSTLFRSAEAFFGQGTRLTVV.

This clone was observed once. The rearrangement uses TRBV4-1 and TRBJ2-7; tentatively, D is TRBD1 (6 bases). V lost 4 bases and J 3 bases, leaving 10 bases between the germline ends. The V gene's germline CDR1 is MGHRA and CDR2 YSYEKL. The CDR3 sequence is 13 residues long. CDR3 region: CASSRSQGYEQYF. The CDR3 nucleotides read TGCGCCAGCAGCCGATCACAGGGCTACGAGCAGTACTTC.

J is TRBJ2-2 and V is TRBV7-3; 7 positions match TRBD2. Germline loops: CDR1 SGHTA, CDR2 FQGTGA. This CDR3 has 15 residues. After removal of 2 bases from V and 6 bases from J, the junction contained 6 bases not matched to a gene. The chain's CDR3 is CASSLAGEVAGELFF. The CDR3, as DNA: TGTGCCAGCAGCTTAGCGGGAGAAGTAGCCGGGGAGCTGTTTTTT.

CDR3 residues: CASSRQGLNTEAFF. CDR3 coding DNA: TGTGCCAGCAGCCGACAGGGGCTGAACACTGAAGCTTTCTTT. The gene calls are TRBV14 and TRBJ1-1, with 8 nucleotides matching TRBD1. V dropped 4 bases and J dropped 0; count of bases not matched to a gene: 1. The CDR3 extends over 14 amino acids. Germline V gene sequence: CDR1 SGHDN, CDR2 FVKESK.

This rearrangement joins TRBV7-2 to TRBJ2-7, with 7 bases aligning to TRBD2. CDR1 is SGHTA and CDR2 is FQGNSA in the germline V gene. The CDR3 runs 16 residues. V shed 5 bases and J 0 bases; nucleotides not matched to a gene: 10. CDR3 DNA: TGTGCCAGCAGCCCAGGAGGACTAGGGAGCTCCTACGAGCAGTACTTC. Translated, it gives CASSPGGLGSSYEQYF.

This clone has only one observation. It is unclear where the CDR3 begins or ends on the DNA, so no DNA is shown, and the CDR3 is as TCRdb lists it. The CDR3 sequence is CASSLEFFGETNYEQYF. The chain joins TRBV7-2 to TRBJ2-7; the listed D gene, TRBD2, was not tested against the DNA. Inclusive of both ends, the CDR3 amounts to 17 amino acids. The germline V gene encodes CDR1 SGHTA and CDR2 FQGNSA.

The V and J genes are TRBV19 and TRBJ2-1; 7 bases match TRBD2. Germline V gives CDR1 LNHDA, CDR2 SQIVND (reference sequence). The CDR3 loop spans 15 amino acids. J lost 2 bases, V lost 3 bases, and 4 bases had no gene match. The CDR3 reads CASSIGLAAYNEQFF. CDR3 DNA sequence: TGTGCCAGTAGTATCGGGCTAGCGGCCTACAATGAGCAGTTCTTC.